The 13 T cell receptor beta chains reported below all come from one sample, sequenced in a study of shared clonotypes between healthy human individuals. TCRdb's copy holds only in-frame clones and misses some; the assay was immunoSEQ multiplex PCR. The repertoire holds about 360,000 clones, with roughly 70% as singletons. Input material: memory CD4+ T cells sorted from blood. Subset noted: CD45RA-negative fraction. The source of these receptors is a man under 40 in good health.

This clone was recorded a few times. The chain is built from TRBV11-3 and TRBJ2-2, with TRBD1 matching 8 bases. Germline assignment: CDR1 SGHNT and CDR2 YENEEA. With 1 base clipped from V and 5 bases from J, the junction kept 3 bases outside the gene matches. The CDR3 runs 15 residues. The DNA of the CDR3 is TGTGCCAGCAGCTTAGGGACAGGGTCGACCGGGGAGCTGTTTTTT. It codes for CASSLGTGSTGELFF.

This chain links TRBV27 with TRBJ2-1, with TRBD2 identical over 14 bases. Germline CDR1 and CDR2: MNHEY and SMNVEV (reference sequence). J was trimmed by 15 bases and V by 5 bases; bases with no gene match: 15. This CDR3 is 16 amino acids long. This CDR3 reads CASSPQTSGRALGPFF. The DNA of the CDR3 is TGTGCCAGCAGTCCACAGACTAGCGGGAGGGCGTTAGGGCCGTTCTTC.

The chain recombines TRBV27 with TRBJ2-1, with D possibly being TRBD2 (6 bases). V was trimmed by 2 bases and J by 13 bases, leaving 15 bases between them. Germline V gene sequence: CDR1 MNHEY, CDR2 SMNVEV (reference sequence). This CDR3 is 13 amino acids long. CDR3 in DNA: TGTGCCAGCAGTTTAGCCGGTAGCGGAGGACAGTTCTTC. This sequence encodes CASSLAGSGGQFF.

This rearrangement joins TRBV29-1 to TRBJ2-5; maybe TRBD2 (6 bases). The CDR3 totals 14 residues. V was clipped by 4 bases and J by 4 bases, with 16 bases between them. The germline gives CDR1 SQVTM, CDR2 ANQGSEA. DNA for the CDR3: TGCAGCGTTGTCCGCGGGACGGGCGGAGAGACCCAGTACTTC. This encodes CSVVRGTGGETQYF. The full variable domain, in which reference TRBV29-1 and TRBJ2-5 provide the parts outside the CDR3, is SAVISQKPSRDICQRGTSLTIQCQVDSQVTMMFWYRQQPGQSLTLIATANQGSEATYESGFVIDKFPISRPNLTFSTLTVSNMSPEDSSIYLCSVVRGTGGETQYFGPGTRLLVL.

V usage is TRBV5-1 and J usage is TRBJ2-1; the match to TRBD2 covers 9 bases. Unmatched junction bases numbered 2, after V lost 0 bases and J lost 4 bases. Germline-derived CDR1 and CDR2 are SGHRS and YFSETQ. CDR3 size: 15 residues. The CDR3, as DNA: TGCGCCAGCAGCTTGGGTAGCGGGAGTTACAATGAGCAGTTCTTC. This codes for CASSLGSGSYNEQFF. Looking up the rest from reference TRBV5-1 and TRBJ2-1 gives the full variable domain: KAGVTQTPRYLIKTRGQQVTLSCSPISGHRSVSWYQQTPGQGLQFLFEYFSETQRNKGNFPGRFSGRQFSNSRSEMNVSTLELGDSALYLCASSLGSGSYNEQFFGPGTRLTVL.

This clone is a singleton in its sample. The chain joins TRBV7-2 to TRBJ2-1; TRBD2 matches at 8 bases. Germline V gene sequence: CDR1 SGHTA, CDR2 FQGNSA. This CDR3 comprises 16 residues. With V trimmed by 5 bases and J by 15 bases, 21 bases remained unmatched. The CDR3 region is CASSTRLAYGTVAMFF. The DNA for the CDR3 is TGTGCCAGCAGCACACGACTAGCGTACGGGACTGTGGCGATGTTCTTC.

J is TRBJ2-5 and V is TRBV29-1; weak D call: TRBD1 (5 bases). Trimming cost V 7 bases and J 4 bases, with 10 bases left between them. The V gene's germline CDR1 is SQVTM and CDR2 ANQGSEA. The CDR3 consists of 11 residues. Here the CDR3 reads CSAHRGETQYF. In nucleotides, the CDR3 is TGCAGCGCCCATAGGGGAGAGACCCAGTACTTC.

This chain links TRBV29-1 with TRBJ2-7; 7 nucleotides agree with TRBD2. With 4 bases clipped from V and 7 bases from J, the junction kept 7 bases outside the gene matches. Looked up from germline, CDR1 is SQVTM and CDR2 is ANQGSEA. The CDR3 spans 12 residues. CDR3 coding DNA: TGCAGCGTTGGGGAGGGCCCCGCTGAGCAGTACTTC. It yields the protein CSVGEGPAEQYF.

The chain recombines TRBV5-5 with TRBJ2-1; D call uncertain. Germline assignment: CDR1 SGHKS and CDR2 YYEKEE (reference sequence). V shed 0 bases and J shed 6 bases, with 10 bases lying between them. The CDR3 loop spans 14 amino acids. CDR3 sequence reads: CASSLGGNRNEQFF. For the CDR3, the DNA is TGTGCCAGCAGCTTGGGCGGTAATCGCAATGAGCAGTTCTTC.

The CDR3 region is CASSPRGVEKLFF. CDR3 DNA sequence: TGTGCCAGCAGCCCACGAGGGGTCGAAAAACTGTTTTTT. V is TRBV7-9 and J is TRBJ1-4, with D maybe TRBD1 (5 bases). Trimming left V 5 bases short and J 8 bases short, with 12 bases between. The CDR3 length is 13 residues. The germline gives CDR1 SEHNR, CDR2 FQNEAQ (reference sequence).

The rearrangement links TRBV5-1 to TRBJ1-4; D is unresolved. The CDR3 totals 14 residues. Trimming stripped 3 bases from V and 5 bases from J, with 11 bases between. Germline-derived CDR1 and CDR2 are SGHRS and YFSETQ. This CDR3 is CASSSTGLNEKLFF. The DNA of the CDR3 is TGCGCCAGCAGCTCGACCGGACTGAATGAAAAACTGTTTTTT.

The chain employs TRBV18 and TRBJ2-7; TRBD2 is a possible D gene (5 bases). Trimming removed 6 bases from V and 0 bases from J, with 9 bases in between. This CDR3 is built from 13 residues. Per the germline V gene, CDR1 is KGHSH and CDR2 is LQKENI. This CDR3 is CASSSGVSYEQYF. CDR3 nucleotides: TGTGCCAGCTCCTCCGGGGTCTCCTACGAGCAGTACTTC. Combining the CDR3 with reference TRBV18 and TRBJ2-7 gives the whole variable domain NAGVMQNPRHLVRRRGQEARLRCSPMKGHSHVYWYRQLPEEGLKFMVYLQKENIIDESGMPKERFSAEFPKEGPSILRIQQVVRGDSAAYFCASSSGVSYEQYFGPGTRLTVT.

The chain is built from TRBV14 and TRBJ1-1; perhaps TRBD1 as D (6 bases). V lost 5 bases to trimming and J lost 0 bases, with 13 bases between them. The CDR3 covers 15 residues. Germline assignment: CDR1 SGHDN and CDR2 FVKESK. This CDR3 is CASSGLQGVNTEAFF. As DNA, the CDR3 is TGTGCCAGCAGCGGCCTACAGGGCGTGAACACTGAAGCTTTCTTT. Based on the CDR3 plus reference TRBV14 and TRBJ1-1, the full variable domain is EAGVTQFPSHSVIEKGQTVTLRCDPISGHDNLYWYRRVMGKEIKFLLHFVKESKQDESGMPNNRFLAERTGGTYSTLKVQPAELEDSGVYFCASSGLQGVNTEAFFGQGTRLTVV.